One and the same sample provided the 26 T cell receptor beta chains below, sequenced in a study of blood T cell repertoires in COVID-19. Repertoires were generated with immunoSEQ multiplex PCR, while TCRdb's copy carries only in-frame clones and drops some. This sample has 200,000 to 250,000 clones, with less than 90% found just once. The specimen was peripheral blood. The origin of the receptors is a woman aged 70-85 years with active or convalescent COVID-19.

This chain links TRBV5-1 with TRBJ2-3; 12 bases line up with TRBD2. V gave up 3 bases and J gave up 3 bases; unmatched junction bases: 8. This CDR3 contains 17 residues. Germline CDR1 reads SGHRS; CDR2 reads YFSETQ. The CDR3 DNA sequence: TGCGCCAGCAGCTCATACCTAGCGGGGGGGAAGACAGATACGCAGTATTTT. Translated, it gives CASSSYLAGGKTDTQYF.

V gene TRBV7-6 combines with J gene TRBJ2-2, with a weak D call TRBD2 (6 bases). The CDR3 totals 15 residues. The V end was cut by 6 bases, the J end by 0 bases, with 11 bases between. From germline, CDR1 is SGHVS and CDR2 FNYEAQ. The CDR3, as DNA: TGTGCCAGCAGACGGGACTCCTCGAACACCGGGGAGCTGTTTTTT. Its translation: CASRRDSSNTGELFF. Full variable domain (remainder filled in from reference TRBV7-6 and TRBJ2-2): GAGVSQSPRYKVTKRGQDVALRCDPISGHVSLYWYRQALGQGPEFLTYFNYEAQQDKSGLPNDRFSAERPEGSISTLTIQRTEQRDSAMYRCASRRDSSNTGELFFGEGSRLTVL.

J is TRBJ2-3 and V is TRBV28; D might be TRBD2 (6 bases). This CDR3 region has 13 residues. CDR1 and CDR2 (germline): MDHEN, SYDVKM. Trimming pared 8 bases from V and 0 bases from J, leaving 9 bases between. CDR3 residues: CASRAGSTDTQYF. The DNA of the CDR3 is TGTGCCAGCCGTGCGGGAAGCACAGATACGCAGTATTTT.

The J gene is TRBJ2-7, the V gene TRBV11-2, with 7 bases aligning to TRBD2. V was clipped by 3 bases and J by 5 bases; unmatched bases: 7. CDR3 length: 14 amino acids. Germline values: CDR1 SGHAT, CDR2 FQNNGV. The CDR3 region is CASSFRVGGNEQYF. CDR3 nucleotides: TGTGCCAGCAGCTTTAGGGTCGGGGGGAACGAGCAGTACTTC.

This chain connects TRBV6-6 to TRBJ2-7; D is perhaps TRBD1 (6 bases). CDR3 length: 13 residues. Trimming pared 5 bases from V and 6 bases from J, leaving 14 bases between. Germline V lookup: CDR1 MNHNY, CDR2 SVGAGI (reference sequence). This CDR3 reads CASSLQGSSEQYF. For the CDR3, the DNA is TGTGCCAGCAGTCTTCAGGGGAGTAGCGAGCAGTACTTC.

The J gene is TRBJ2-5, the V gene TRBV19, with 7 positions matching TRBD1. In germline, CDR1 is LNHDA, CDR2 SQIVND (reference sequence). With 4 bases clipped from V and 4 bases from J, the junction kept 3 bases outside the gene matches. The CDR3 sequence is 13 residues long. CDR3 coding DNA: TGTGCCAGTAGTAGACAGGGCGGAGAGACCCAGTACTTC. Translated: CASSRQGGETQYF.

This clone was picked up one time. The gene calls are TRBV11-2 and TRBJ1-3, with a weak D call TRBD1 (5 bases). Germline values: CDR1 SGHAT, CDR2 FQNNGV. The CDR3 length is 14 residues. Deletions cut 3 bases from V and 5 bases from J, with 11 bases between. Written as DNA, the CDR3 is TGTGCCAGCAGCTTGATCAGGGATAGAAACACCATATATTTT. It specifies CASSLIRDRNTIYF. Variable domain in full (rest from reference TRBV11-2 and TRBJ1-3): EAGVAQSPRYKIIEKRQSVAFWCNPISGHATLYWYQQILGQGPKLLIQFQNNGVVDDSQLPKDRFSAERLKGVDSTLKIQPAKLEDSAVYLCASSLIRDRNTIYFGEGSWLTVV.

Written as DNA, the CDR3 is TGTGCCACCGGGAGAGGGAAGAACACCGGGGAGCTGTTTTTT. Protein: CATGRGKNTGELFF. The chain is built from TRBV24-1 and TRBJ2-2, with a tentative D call TRBD2 (5 bases). In germline, CDR1 is KGHDR, CDR2 SFDVKD. This CDR3 spans 14 amino acids. The ends were cut back, 9 bases at V and 1 base at J, with 11 bases in the middle.

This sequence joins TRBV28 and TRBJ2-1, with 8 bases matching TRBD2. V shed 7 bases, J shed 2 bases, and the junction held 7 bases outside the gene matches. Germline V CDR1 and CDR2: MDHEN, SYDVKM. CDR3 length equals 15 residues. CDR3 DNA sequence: TGTGCCAGCATCAGCGGGAGAGGCACCTACAATGAGCAGTTCTTC. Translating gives CASISGRGTYNEQFF.

CDR3: CASRYPGNNYGYTF. The CDR3 nucleotides are TGTGCCAGCAGGTATCCGGGGAACAACTATGGCTACACCTTC. This sequence joins TRBV28 and TRBJ1-2; D is uncertain. The CDR3 is 14 residues long. The V end was cut by 6 bases, the J end by 2 bases, with 13 bases between. Germline V lookup: CDR1 MDHEN, CDR2 SYDVKM.

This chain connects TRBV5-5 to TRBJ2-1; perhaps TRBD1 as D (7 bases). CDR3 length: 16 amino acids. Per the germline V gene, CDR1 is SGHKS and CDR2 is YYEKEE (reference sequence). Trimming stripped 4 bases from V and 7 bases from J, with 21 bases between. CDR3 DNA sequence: TGTGCCAGCAGCAGGGACTCCCCCGAGACAGGGAATGAGCAGTTCTTC. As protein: CASSRDSPETGNEQFF.

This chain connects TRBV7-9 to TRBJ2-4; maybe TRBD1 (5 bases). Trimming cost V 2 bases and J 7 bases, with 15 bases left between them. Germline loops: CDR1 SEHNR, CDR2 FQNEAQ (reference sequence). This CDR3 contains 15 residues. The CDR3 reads CASSLSKGSGNIQYF. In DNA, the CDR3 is TGTGCCAGCAGCTTATCTAAGGGGTCGGGCAACATTCAGTACTTC.

The CDR3 DNA is TGTGCCAGCAGTTCGGACAGCTCGGAGCAGTACTTC. As protein: CASSSDSSEQYF. The chain couples TRBV6-5 to TRBJ2-7; tentatively, D is TRBD1 (6 bases). Germline V gene sequence: CDR1 MNHEY, CDR2 SVGAGI. The CDR3 is 12 amino acids. V lost 4 bases and J 7 bases, leaving 11 bases between the germline ends.

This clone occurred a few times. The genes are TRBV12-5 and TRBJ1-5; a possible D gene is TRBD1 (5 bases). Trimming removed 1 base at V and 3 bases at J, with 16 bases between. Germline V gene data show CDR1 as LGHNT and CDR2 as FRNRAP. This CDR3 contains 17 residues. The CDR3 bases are TGTGCTAGTGGTTTGGGTGTAGGGAGGGGTTCCAATCAGCCCCAGCATTTT. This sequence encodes CASGLGVGRGSNQPQHF.

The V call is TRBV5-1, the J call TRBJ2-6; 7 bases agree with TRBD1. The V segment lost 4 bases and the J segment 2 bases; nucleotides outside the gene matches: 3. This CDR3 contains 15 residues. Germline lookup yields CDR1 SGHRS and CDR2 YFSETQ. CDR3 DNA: TGCGCCAGCAGCAACCAGGGGGCTGGGGCCAACGTCCTGACTTTC. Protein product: CASSNQGAGANVLTF. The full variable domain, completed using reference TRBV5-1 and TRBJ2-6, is KAGVTQTPRYLIKTRGQQVTLSCSPISGHRSVSWYQQTPGQGLQFLFEYFSETQRNKGNFPGRFSGRQFSNSRSEMNVSTLELGDSALYLCASSNQGAGANVLTFGAGSRLTVL.

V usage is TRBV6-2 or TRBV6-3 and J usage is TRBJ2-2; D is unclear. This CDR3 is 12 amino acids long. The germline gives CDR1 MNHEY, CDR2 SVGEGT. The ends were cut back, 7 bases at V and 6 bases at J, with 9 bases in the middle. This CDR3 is CASTPFAGELFF. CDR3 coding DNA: TGTGCCAGCACCCCCTTCGCCGGGGAGCTGTTTTTT.

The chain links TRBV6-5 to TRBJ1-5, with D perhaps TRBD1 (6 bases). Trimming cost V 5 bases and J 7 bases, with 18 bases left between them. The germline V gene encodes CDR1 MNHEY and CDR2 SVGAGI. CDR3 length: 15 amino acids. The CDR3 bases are TGTGCCAGCAGTCCGAGGACAGAGCGCCCGCAGCCCCAGCATTTT. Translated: CASSPRTERPQPQHF.

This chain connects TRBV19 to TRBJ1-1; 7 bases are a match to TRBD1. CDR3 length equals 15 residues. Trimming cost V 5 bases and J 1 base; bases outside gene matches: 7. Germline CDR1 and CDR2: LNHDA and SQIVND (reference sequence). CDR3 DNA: TGTGCCAGTAGTCTAACCGGGACAGAGAACACTGAAGCTTTCTTT. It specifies CASSLTGTENTEAFF.

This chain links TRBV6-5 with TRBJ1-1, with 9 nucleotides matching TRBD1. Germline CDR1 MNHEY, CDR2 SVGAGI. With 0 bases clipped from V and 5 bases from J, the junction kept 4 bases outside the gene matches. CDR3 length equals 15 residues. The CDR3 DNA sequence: TGTGCCAGCAGTTACTCTTGGGACAGGGAAACTGAAGCTTTCTTT. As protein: CASSYSWDRETEAFF.

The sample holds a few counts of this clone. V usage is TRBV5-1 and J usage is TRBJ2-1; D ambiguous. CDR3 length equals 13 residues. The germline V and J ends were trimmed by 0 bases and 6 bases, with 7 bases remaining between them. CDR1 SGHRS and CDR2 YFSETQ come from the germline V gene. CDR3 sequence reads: CASSLAVSNEQFF. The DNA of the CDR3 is TGCGCCAGCAGCTTGGCGGTCTCCAATGAGCAGTTCTTC.

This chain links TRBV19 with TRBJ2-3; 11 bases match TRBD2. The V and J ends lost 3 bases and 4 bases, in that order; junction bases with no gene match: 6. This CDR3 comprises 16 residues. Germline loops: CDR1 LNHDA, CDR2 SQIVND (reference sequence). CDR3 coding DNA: TGTGCCAGTAGTATTGCACTAGCGGGAGAGGCAGATACGCAGTATTTT. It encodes CASSIALAGEADTQYF.

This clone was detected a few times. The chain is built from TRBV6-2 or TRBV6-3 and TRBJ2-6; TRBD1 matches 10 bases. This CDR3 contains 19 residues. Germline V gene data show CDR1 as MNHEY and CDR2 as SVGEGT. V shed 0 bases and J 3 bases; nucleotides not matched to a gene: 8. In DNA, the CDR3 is TGTGCCAGCAGTTACTCCGCCGGGACAGGGGAAGGTGGGGCCAACGTCCTGACTTTC. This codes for CASSYSAGTGEGGANVLTF.

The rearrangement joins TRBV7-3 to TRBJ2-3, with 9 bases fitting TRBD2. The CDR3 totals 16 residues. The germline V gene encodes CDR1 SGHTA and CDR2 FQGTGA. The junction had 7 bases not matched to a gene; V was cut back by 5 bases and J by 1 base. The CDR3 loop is CASSANVAGGTDTQYF. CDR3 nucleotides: TGTGCCAGCAGCGCAAATGTAGCGGGGGGCACAGATACGCAGTATTTT.

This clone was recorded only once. Written as DNA, the CDR3 is TGTGCCAGCAGTTCTCGGGACAGGCAGTACTTC. It specifies CASSSRDRQYF. The genes are TRBV28 and TRBJ2-7; 7 bases line up with TRBD1. This CDR3 spans 11 amino acids. Germline V lookup: CDR1 MDHEN, CDR2 SYDVKM. With V trimmed by 4 bases and J by 9 bases, 3 bases remained unmatched.

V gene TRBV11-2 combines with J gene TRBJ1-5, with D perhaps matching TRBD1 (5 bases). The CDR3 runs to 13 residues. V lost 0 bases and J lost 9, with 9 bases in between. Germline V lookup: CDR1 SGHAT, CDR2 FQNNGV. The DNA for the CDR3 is TGTGCCAGCAGCTTAGAGGGGGGAGGGCCCCAGCATTTT. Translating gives CASSLEGGGPQHF.

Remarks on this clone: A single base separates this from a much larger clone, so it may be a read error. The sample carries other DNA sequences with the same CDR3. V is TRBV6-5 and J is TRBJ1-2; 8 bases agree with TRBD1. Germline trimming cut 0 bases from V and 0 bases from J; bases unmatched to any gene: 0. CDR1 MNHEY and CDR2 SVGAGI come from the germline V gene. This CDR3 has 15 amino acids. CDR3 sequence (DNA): TGTGCCAGCAGTTACTCGACAGGGGCTAACTATGGCTACACCTTC. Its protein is CASSYSTGANYGYTF.